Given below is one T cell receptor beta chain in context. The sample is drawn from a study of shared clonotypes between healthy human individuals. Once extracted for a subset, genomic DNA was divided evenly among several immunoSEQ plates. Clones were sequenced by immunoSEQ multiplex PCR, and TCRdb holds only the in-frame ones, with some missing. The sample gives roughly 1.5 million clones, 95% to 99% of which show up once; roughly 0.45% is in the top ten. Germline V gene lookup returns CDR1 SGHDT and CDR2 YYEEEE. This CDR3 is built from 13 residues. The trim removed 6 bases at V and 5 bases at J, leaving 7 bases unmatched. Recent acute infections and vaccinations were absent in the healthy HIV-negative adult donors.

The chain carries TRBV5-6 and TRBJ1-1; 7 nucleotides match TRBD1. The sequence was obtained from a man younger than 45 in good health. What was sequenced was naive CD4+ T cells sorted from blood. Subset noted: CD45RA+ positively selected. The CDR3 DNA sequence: TGTGCCAGCACCTCGACAGGGCGAACTGAAGCTTTCTTT. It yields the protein CASTSTGRTEAFF. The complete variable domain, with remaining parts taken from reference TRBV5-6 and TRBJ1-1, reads DAGVTQSPTHLIKTRGQQVTLRCSPKSGHDTVSWYQQALGQGPQFIFQYYEEEERQRGNFPDRFSGHQFPNYSSELNVNALLLGDSALYLCASTSTGRTEAFFGQGTRLTVV.